The T cell receptor (beta chain) described here comes from a study of cytotoxic CD8 clonotypes in ibrutinib-treated CLL. Study-wide results and limits: Increased clonality at ibrutinib response gave way to a return toward baseline at progression.

Deep sequencing aimed at 1 in 200,000 to 1 in 1 million T cells' resolution. The data were produced by immunoSEQ multiplex PCR, yet TCRdb's version contains in-frame clones alone and is incomplete. This table holds approximately 100,000 clones, about 58% found once. In regard to this clone: Antigen specificity is unknown.

The CDR3 is 12 residues long. Looked up from germline, CDR1 is SGHKS and CDR2 is YYEKEE (reference sequence). Trimming left V 1 base short and J 10 bases short, with 11 bases between. This specimen consisted of PBMCs, obtained after 24 months of ibrutinib treatment. This chain links TRBV5-5 with TRBJ2-5; a possible D gene is TRBD1 (5 bases). This clonotype was obtained from a human donor with chronic lymphocytic leukemia. CDR3 bases: TGTGCCAGCAGCTTGAATGTAGGGGTCCAGTACTTC. Amino acids: CASSLNVGVQYF.